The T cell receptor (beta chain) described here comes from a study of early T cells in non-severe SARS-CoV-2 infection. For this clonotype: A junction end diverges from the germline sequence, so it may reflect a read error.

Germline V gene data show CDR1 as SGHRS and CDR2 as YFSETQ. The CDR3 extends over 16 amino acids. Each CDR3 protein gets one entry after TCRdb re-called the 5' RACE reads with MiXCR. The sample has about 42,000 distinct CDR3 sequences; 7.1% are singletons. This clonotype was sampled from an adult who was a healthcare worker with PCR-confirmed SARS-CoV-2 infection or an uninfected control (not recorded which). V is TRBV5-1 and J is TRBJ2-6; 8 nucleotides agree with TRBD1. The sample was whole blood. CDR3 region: CASSTGGSSGANVPTF. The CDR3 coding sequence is TGCGCCAGCAGTACAGGGGGGAGCTCTGGGGCCAACGTCCCGACTTTC.